The 21 T cell receptor beta chains below were found in one sample sequenced in a study of T cells in Graves' hyperthyroidism and ophthalmopathy. Amplification yielded TCR beta CDR3 regions, with RNA transcripts as the source. HTBI primers were the set used in a first-round RT-PCR of the TCR CDR3. Using its own MiXCR run on the multiplex PCR reads, TCRdb lists one record per CDR3 protein. Of roughly 250,000 distinct CDR3 sequences in the sample, approximately 21% are singletons; the top ten hold roughly 60%. The sample taken for sequencing was blood. These receptors originate from a man aged 30-40 years with Graves' ophthalmopathy.

V and J are TRBV12-5 and TRBJ2-1; 11 positions agree with TRBD2. This CDR3 is built from 19 residues. With V trimmed by 4 bases and J by 6 bases, 17 bases remained unmatched. Germline V gene sequence: CDR1 LGHNT, CDR2 FRNRAP. In DNA, the CDR3 is TGTGCTAGTGGTTCATCAGGGGGCCCGGGACTAGCGGCGCTCAATGAGCAGTTCTTC. It is translated as CASGSSGGPGLAALNEQFF.

This chain links TRBV19 with TRBJ1-1; unclear D gene. The V end was cut by 10 bases, the J end by 8 bases, with 14 bases between. Per germline, CDR1 LNHDA and CDR2 SQIVND (reference sequence). This CDR3 has 11 amino acids. CDR3 region: CATQTRREAFF. The CDR3 DNA follows: TGTGCCACCCAGACCCGTAGGGAAGCTTTCTTT. Full variable domain (outside the CDR3, taken from reference TRBV19 and TRBJ1-1): DGGITQSPKYLFRKEGQNVTLSCEQNLNHDAMYWYRQDPGQGLRLIYYSQIVNDFQKGDIAEGYSVSREKKESFPLTVTSAQKNPTAFYLCATQTRREAFFGQGTRLTVV.

The CDR3 protein is CASSRRQSSGNTIYF. The CDR3 DNA reads TGTGCCAGCAGCCGAAGACAGAGCTCTGGAAACACCATATATTTT. This chain connects TRBV11-2 to TRBJ1-3; the D gene is possibly TRBD1 (5 bases). Looked up from germline, CDR1 is SGHAT and CDR2 is FQNNGV. CDR3 length: 15 residues. The V end was cut by 5 bases, the J end by 0 bases, with 11 bases between.

In DNA form, the CDR3 reads TGTGCCAGCAGTCCAGGACTAGCGGGACGCCCCTCCTACAATGAGCAGTTCTTC. Protein product: CASSPGLAGRPSYNEQFF. This chain links TRBV11-1 with TRBJ2-1, with 12 bases lining up with TRBD2. V lost 6 bases to trimming and J lost 0 bases; unmatched junction nucleotides: 9. The CDR3 loop spans 18 amino acids. The germline gives CDR1 SGHAT, CDR2 FQDESV (reference sequence).

The chain carries TRBV28 and TRBJ2-7, with TRBD2 matching over 7 bases. This CDR3 has 14 amino acids. Germline CDR1 MDHEN, CDR2 SYDVKM. Losses at the gene ends were 8 bases for V and 1 base for J; bases not matched to a gene: 8. For the CDR3, the DNA is TGTGCCAGCTGGGGGAGGGCCACGTCCTACGAGCAGTACTTC. Amino acid sequence: CASWGRATSYEQYF.

CDR3 nucleotides: TGTGCCAGCATTATTTACAGGGGGTCTGGCACTGAAGCTTTCTTT. Amino acids: CASIIYRGSGTEAFF. The J gene is TRBJ1-1, the V gene TRBV6-5; 8 nucleotides align to TRBD1. This CDR3 is 15 amino acids long. Per the germline V gene, CDR1 is MNHEY and CDR2 is SVGAGI. J lost 4 bases, V lost 7 bases, and 11 bases had no gene match.

The table lists this clonotype with many counts. The chain recombines TRBV6-1 with TRBJ2-7, with 11 bases lining up with TRBD1. The trim removed 7 bases at V and 7 bases at J, leaving 9 bases unmatched. The CDR3 runs to 14 residues. Germline loops: CDR1 MNHNS, CDR2 SASEGT. CDR3 residues: CASKTGTGGNEQYF. The CDR3 DNA reads TGTGCCAGCAAGACCGGGACAGGGGGTAATGAGCAGTACTTC.

The rearrangement links TRBV18 to TRBJ1-2, with a possible D match to TRBD1 (6 bases). The V and J ends lost 1 base and 5 bases respectively, with 11 bases between them. The CDR3 has 14 residues. Germline V gene sequence: CDR1 KGHSH, CDR2 LQKENI. The CDR3 region has the DNA TGTGCCAGCTCACCACGCCCAGGGGCATATGGCTACACCTTC. As protein: CASSPRPGAYGYTF.

This sequence joins TRBV20-1 and TRBJ2-5, with a tentative D call TRBD2 (6 bases). CDR1 is DFQATT and CDR2 is SNEGSKA in the germline V gene (reference sequence). Trimming took 3 bases from V and 1 from J, leaving 30 bases between them. The CDR3 runs 20 residues. CDR3 nucleotide sequence: TGCAGTGCTAGCCGCGGAGGGCCAATCTGGGACCATAATCCCCAAGAGACCCAGTACTTC. Amino acids: CSASRGGPIWDHNPQETQYF.

This clonotype was counted once. A much more abundant neighbour one base away suggests this may be a read error. The CDR3 region has the DNA TGTGCCAACAGTGAGATAGGACCACTAGCCTTTTATGGCTACACCTTC. Its protein product is CANSEIGPLAFYGYTF. The chain recombines TRBV10-3 with TRBJ1-2; no definite D call. The CDR3 extends over 16 amino acids. Germline CDR1 reads ENHRY; CDR2 reads SYGVKD.

The chain recombines TRBV5-6 with TRBJ2-5; a possible D gene is TRBD2 (6 bases). This CDR3 is 15 amino acids long. Germline-derived CDR1 and CDR2 are SGHDT and YYEEEE. Trimming removed 2 bases at V and 3 bases at J, with 14 bases between. Here the CDR3 reads CASSFLGGGEETQYF. Here the CDR3 DNA reads TGTGCCAGCAGCTTTCTAGGAGGAGGGGAAGAGACCCAGTACTTC.

Only a few counts were recorded for this clonotype. The chain uses TRBV5-8 and TRBJ2-2, with 7 bases that match TRBD2. V was clipped by 2 bases and J by 4 bases; unmatched bases: 8. The CDR3 sequence is 16 residues long. Germline V lookup: CDR1 SGHTS, CDR2 YDEGEE. CDR3 bases: TGTGCCAGCAGCTTTCTCACTAGCGAGCGCACCGGGGAGCTGTTTTTT. Translated, it gives CASSFLTSERTGELFF.

The table lists this clonotype with a few counts. The chain employs TRBV6-1 and TRBJ2-2; the match to TRBD2 covers 9 bases. The length of the CDR3 is 14 residues. Germline CDR1 reads MNHNS; CDR2 reads SASEGT. Germline trimming cut 7 bases from V and 8 bases from J; bases unmatched to any gene: 8. The CDR3 spells CASTKGLAVGELFF. The CDR3 nucleotides are TGTGCCAGCACGAAGGGACTAGCCGTGGGGGAGCTGTTTTTT.

This clonotype was observed a few times. The chain links TRBV6-4 to TRBJ2-1, with 10 bases identical to TRBD2. Germline V gene lookup returns CDR1 MRHNA and CDR2 SNTAGT. This CDR3 region has 17 residues. V lost 5 bases, J lost 4 bases, and 11 bases stayed unmatched. The DNA for the CDR3 is TGTGCCAGCAGTTACGGAGGACTAGCGGATCGGTACAATGAGCAGTTCTTC. This sequence encodes CASSYGGLADRYNEQFF.

The chain employs TRBV27 and TRBJ2-1, with D hard to call. The J call may be mistaken, given a closer DNA end match to TRBJ2-7. Germline loops: CDR1 MNHEY, CDR2 SMNVEV (reference sequence). CDR3 length equals 11 residues. CDR3 loop: CASSTYNEQYF. CDR3 DNA: TGTGCCAGCAGTACCTATAATGAGCAGTACTTC.

The chain recombines TRBV28 with TRBJ2-6; D uncertain. Deletions cut 1 base from V and 4 bases from J, with 8 bases between. Germline loops: CDR1 MDHEN, CDR2 SYDVKM. This CDR3 is built from 15 residues. In DNA, the CDR3 is TGTGCCAGCAGTTTATCTGGTCGCGGGGCCAACGTCCTGACTTTC. Protein sequence: CASSLSGRGANVLTF. Looking up the rest from reference TRBV28 and TRBJ2-6 gives the full variable domain: DVKVTQSSRYLVKRTGEKVFLECVQDMDHENMFWYRQDPGLGLRLIYFSYDVKMKEKGDIPEGYSVSREKKERFSLILESASTNQTSMYLCASSLSGRGANVLTFGAGSRLTVL.

This clonotype was detected many times. The V and J genes are TRBV7-2 and TRBJ2-5; 7 bases align to TRBD2. The CDR3 covers 14 residues. Germline lookup yields CDR1 SGHTA and CDR2 FQGNSA. V lost 6 bases and J lost 5; bases outside the gene matches: 9. CDR3 residues: CASSRDGRTETQYF. Here the CDR3 DNA reads TGTGCCAGCAGTCGAGACGGGAGGACGGAGACCCAGTACTTC.

The chain recombines TRBV6-1 with TRBJ1-2; no firm D call. Trimming shortened V by 2 bases and J by 3 bases, and 10 bases separated the two germline ends. In germline, CDR1 is MNHNS, CDR2 SASEGT. CDR3 size: 14 residues. This CDR3 is CASSEPSRDYGYTF. The CDR3 DNA is TGTGCCAGCAGTGAACCGTCGAGGGACTATGGCTACACCTTC.

This clonotype was observed a few times. This chain connects TRBV11-3 to TRBJ1-2, with a possible D match to TRBD1 (5 bases). Germline lookup yields CDR1 SGHNT and CDR2 YENEEA. Trimming shortened V by 1 base and J by 3 bases, and 12 bases separated the two germline ends. The length of the CDR3 is 15 residues. The CDR3 DNA reads TGTGCCAGCAGCTTAGGGGCACAGGAACACTATGGCTACACCTTC. Protein: CASSLGAQEHYGYTF.

Worth noting for this clonotype: A read error is possible here, since a much larger clone lies one base away. This chain uses TRBV27 with TRBJ2-5; a possible D gene is TRBD1 (5 bases). V was trimmed by 4 bases and J by 5 bases, leaving 11 bases between them. CDR1 and CDR2 (germline): MNHEY, SMNVEV (reference sequence). This CDR3 spans 13 amino acids. The CDR3 loop is CASSSPGMETQYF. CDR3 DNA: TGTGCCAGCAGTTCCCCAGGGATGGAGACCCAGTACTTC.

There are many counts of this clonotype. The rearrangement joins TRBV6-1 to TRBJ2-7, with D maybe TRBD1 (5 bases). The CDR3 covers 14 residues. Germline assignment: CDR1 MNHNS and CDR2 SASEGT. The V gene lost 8 bases and the J gene lost 0 bases, with 14 bases spanning the gap. The CDR3 sequence: CASYPQDLSYEQYF. DNA for the CDR3: TGTGCCAGCTACCCACAGGACCTCTCCTACGAGCAGTACTTC.